This TCR beta chain was captured in a study of T cell changes during pregnancy in multiple sclerosis. Germline lookup yields CDR1 LGHNA and CDR2 YNFKEQ. The CDR3 covers 17 residues. V shed 2 bases, J shed 9 bases, and the junction held 11 bases outside the gene matches. Assay used: immunoSEQ multiplex PCR; TCRdb lists only in-frame clones, some missing. The sample includes over 30,000 clones, 88% seen only once; the top ten take 1.2%. This clone was counted once. Here the sequenced sample was CD4+ T cells from peripheral blood mononuclear cells, taken before pregnancy. The receptor was isolated from a female donor with multiple sclerosis, enrolled in a pregnancy study. J is TRBJ2-1 and V is TRBV4-2; 12 bases match TRBD2. CDR3 loop: CASSQPGRTSGIGEQFF. The CDR3 DNA reads TGTGCCAGCAGCCAACCCGGAAGGACTAGCGGGATAGGTGAGCAGTTCTTC.